This T cell receptor (beta chain) is drawn from a study of T cells in Graves' hyperthyroidism and ophthalmopathy. Among ophthalmopathy patients, the Clinical Activity Score reached at least 3, the NOSPECS grade reached at least 4, and duration remained under 3 months. Uncontrolled infections, other autoimmune diseases, pregnancy or lactation led to exclusion of patients. The PBMCs were taken from around 9 ml of fresh peripheral blood. Study observations and caveats: Most thyroid clonotypes expanded above 0.001 appeared in blood too.

As regards this clonotype: The antigen is unknown.

Template material for amplifying TCR beta CDR3 regions consisted of RNA transcripts. Using the HTBI primer set, a first-round RT-PCR was run on the TCR CDR3. Each CDR3 protein is one row after TCRdb ran MiXCR on the multiplex PCR reads. The table lists about 260,000 distinct CDR3 sequences, over 20% of them singletons, with 64% in the top ten. This CDR3 has 14 amino acids. V lost 8 bases to trimming and J lost 3 bases, with 16 bases between them. Per the germline V gene, CDR1 is MNHNS and CDR2 is SASEGT. The sequencing sample was made of blood. The clonotype was recovered from a man aged 25 to 40 with Graves' ophthalmopathy. The gene calls are TRBV6-1 and TRBJ1-1, with D unclear. The CDR3 here is CASGSRALDTEAFF. DNA of the CDR3: TGTGCCAGCGGCTCGAGGGCACTTGACACTGAAGCTTTCTTT.